The 28 T cell receptor beta chains listed next were all sequenced from one sample in a study of T cell changes during pregnancy in multiple sclerosis. Clones were read by immunoSEQ multiplex PCR, and TCRdb kept only the in-frame ones, dropping some. The sample consists of just over 50,000 clones, 92% of them appearing once. The sample here was CD4+ T cells from peripheral blood mononuclear cells, taken after pregnancy. The receptors shown here come from a female donor with multiple sclerosis, enrolled in a pregnancy study.

This clone was counted a single time. The genes are TRBV5-1 and TRBJ1-2; D is possibly TRBD1 (6 bases). CDR1 is SGHRS and CDR2 is YFSETQ in the germline V gene. The ends were cut back, 0 bases at V and 3 bases at J, with 12 bases in the middle. The CDR3 extends over 15 amino acids. DNA of the CDR3: TGCGCCAGCAGCTTGGGGCCCAACAGGGACTATGGCTACACCTTC. Protein sequence: CASSLGPNRDYGYTF.

This clone has a single count. The V call is TRBV7-9, the J call TRBJ1-2, with 9 positions matching TRBD1. CDR3 size: 18 residues. Trimming cost V 0 bases and J 6 bases; bases outside gene matches: 14. Germline V lookup: CDR1 SEHNR, CDR2 FQNEAQ (reference sequence). The CDR3 DNA sequence: TGTGCCAGCAGCTTAGCACAGGGGGCGTCTTGGGCTCAAGATGGCTACACCTTC. Translated: CASSLAQGASWAQDGYTF.

The CDR3, as DNA: TGTGCCAGCAGTTTATCGGTAGGGGGAGCCTGGGATGAGCAGTTCTTC. It is translated as CASSLSVGGAWDEQFF. The rearrangement joins TRBV27 to TRBJ2-1; perhaps TRBD1 as D (6 bases). Trimming left V 0 bases short and J 8 bases short, with 17 bases between. Germline values: CDR1 MNHEY, CDR2 SMNVEV (reference sequence). This CDR3 spans 16 amino acids.

V and J are TRBV4-1 and TRBJ2-7; no clear D gene. With 5 bases removed from V and 0 bases from J, the gap between germline ends came to 8 bases. Germline assignment: CDR1 MGHRA and CDR2 YSYEKL. The CDR3 covers 13 residues. For the CDR3, the DNA is TGCGCCAGCAGCTACATCCTCTCCTACGAGCAGTACTTC. Protein: CASSYILSYEQYF.

The chain employs TRBV5-1 and TRBJ2-1; tentatively, D is TRBD2 (6 bases). Per germline, CDR1 SGHRS and CDR2 YFSETQ. The CDR3 is 16 residues long. Trimming removed 0 bases from V and 2 bases from J, with 12 bases in between. The CDR3 coding sequence is TGCGCCAGCAGCTTGGGGGGCCCTAGCGCCTACAATGAGCAGTTCTTC. Protein sequence: CASSLGGPSAYNEQFF.

The V and J genes are TRBV4-2 and TRBJ2-2; 8 positions match TRBD2. CDR1 and CDR2 (germline): LGHNA, YNFKEQ. This CDR3 region has 16 residues. V trimming: 0 bases; J trimming: 6 bases; junction bases outside the gene matches: 6. For the CDR3, the DNA is TGTGCCAGCAGCCAAGAGGTCGCGGGAGGACCCGGGGAGCTGTTTTTT. This gives the protein CASSQEVAGGPGELFF.

The chain joins TRBV28 to TRBJ2-7, with 8 bases matching TRBD2. Trimming cost V 5 bases and J 4 bases; bases outside gene matches: 10. The CDR3 contains 15 residues. In germline, CDR1 is MDHEN, CDR2 SYDVKM. This CDR3 reads CASSSGSFGAYEQYF. The CDR3 nucleotides read TGTGCCAGCAGTAGCGGGAGCTTTGGCGCGTACGAGCAGTACTTC.

The chain carries TRBV5-6 and TRBJ2-7; 10 bases are a match to TRBD1. J was trimmed by 3 bases and V by 5 bases; bases with no gene match: 8. Germline V gene sequence: CDR1 SGHDT, CDR2 YYEEEE. The length of the CDR3 is 15 residues. This chain's CDR3 is CASSTLDRGLYEQYF. CDR3 sequence (DNA): TGTGCCAGCAGTACTCTCGACAGGGGGCTCTACGAGCAGTACTTC.

This chain joins TRBV29-1 and TRBJ1-2, with 8 bases identical to TRBD1. The CDR3 length is 15 residues. Germline values: CDR1 SQVTM, CDR2 ANQGSEA. Losses at the gene ends were 6 bases for V and 4 bases for J; bases not matched to a gene: 13. The CDR3 spells CSVAEGQGLTYGYTF. The CDR3 DNA reads as TGCAGCGTGGCCGAAGGACAGGGACTAACCTATGGCTACACCTTC. Full variable domain (rest looked up from reference TRBV29-1 and TRBJ1-2): SAVISQKPSRDICQRGTSLTIQCQVDSQVTMMFWYRQQPGQSLTLIATANQGSEATYESGFVIDKFPISRPNLTFSTLTVSNMSPEDSSIYLCSVAEGQGLTYGYTFGSGTRLTVV.

The chain has TRBV30 and TRBJ2-4; the match to TRBD1 covers 9 bases. Germline CDR1 and CDR2: GTSNPN and SVGIG (reference sequence). V dropped 0 bases and J dropped 4; count of bases not matched to a gene: 13. This CDR3 is 18 amino acids long. The DNA of the CDR3 is TGTGCCTGGAGTGTTGTCCTTCCGGGACAGGGACCTAAAAACATTCAGTACTTC. It encodes CAWSVVLPGQGPKNIQYF.

The DNA for the CDR3 is TGTGCCAGTAGTTACAAAACGGGACTAGCGGTAATCAATGAGCAGTTCTTC. It codes for CASSYKTGLAVINEQFF. The V gene is TRBV19, the J gene TRBJ2-1, with 11 bases identical to TRBD2. Germline lookup yields CDR1 LNHDA and CDR2 SQIVND (reference sequence). This CDR3 has 17 residues. V was pared by 5 bases and J by 6 bases, with 12 bases of the junction left unmatched.

This chain links TRBV2 with TRBJ2-7; 14 bases are shared with TRBD2. The V gene end was trimmed by 5 bases and the J gene end by 2 bases; junction bases not matched to a gene: 5. CDR3 size: 16 residues. Germline V gives CDR1 SNHLY, CDR2 FYNNEI. For the CDR3, the DNA is TGTGCCAGCAGTTCGACTAGCGGGAGGGTGGCCTACGAGCAGTACTTC. This sequence encodes CASSSTSGRVAYEQYF.

In this sample, this clone turned up once. The chain joins TRBV13 to TRBJ2-7, with D possibly TRBD2 on 5 matching bases. The germline V gene has CDR1 PRHDT and CDR2 FYEKMQ (reference sequence). V lost 3 bases and J lost 4, with 13 bases in between. The CDR3 covers 14 residues. The CDR3 region is CASSLGSWRYEQYF. CDR3 in DNA: TGTGCCAGCAGCTTGGGGTCTTGGAGGTACGAGCAGTACTTC.

The chain links TRBV25-1 to TRBJ2-6; 9 nucleotides line up with TRBD1. The length of the CDR3 is 17 residues. From germline, CDR1 is MGHDK and CDR2 SYGVNS. V dropped 5 bases and J dropped 0; count of bases not matched to a gene: 5. The CDR3 nucleotides read TGTGCCAGCAGTTCCGGGACAGGGAGCTCTGGGGCCAACGTCCTGACTTTC. This translates into CASSSGTGSSGANVLTF.

J is TRBJ2-5 and V is TRBV4-3; possible D gene TRBD2, 6 bases. The V end lost 1 base, the J end lost 4 bases, and 10 bases lay between the germline ends. Germline V gives CDR1 LGHNA, CDR2 YSLEER. The CDR3 extends over 14 amino acids. The CDR3 reads CASSQGYGGETQYF. CDR3 coding DNA: TGCGCCAGCAGCCAAGGATACGGGGGAGAGACCCAGTACTTC.

V usage is TRBV9 and J usage is TRBJ2-1, with 9 bases identical to TRBD2. The germline V gene encodes CDR1 SGDLS and CDR2 YYNGEE. The CDR3 contains 15 residues. V trimming: 0 bases; J trimming: 8 bases; junction bases outside the gene matches: 6. CDR3 region: CASSVDMPSGDEQFF. The CDR3 DNA reads as TGTGCCAGCAGCGTAGATATGCCTAGCGGGGATGAGCAGTTCTTC.

The CDR3 region is CASSRAGTPSGEQYF. In DNA form, the CDR3 reads TGTGCCAGCAGCCGGGCCGGGACACCGTCGGGCGAGCAGTACTTC. The chain links TRBV5-4 to TRBJ2-7, with D possibly being TRBD1 (6 bases). V was trimmed by 4 bases and J by 6 bases, leaving 20 bases between them. Germline values: CDR1 SGHNT, CDR2 YYREEE (reference sequence). The CDR3 totals 15 residues.

The rearrangement links TRBV4-2 to TRBJ2-3; 7 bases map to TRBD2. After removal of 6 bases from V and 6 bases from J, the junction contained 12 bases not matched to a gene. CDR1 LGHNA and CDR2 YNFKEQ come from the germline V gene. The CDR3 is 15 amino acids. The CDR3 region is CASSQERERPDTQYF. As DNA, the CDR3 is TGTGCCAGCAGTCAGGAGCGGGAAAGGCCCGATACGCAGTATTTT.

V gene TRBV18 combines with J gene TRBJ1-2; no reliable D call. The CDR3 consists of 12 residues. The germline V gene has CDR1 KGHSH and CDR2 LQKENI. V was clipped by 0 bases and J by 10 bases, with 9 bases between them. CDR3 loop: CASSPPMDSYTF. DNA for the CDR3: TGTGCCAGCTCACCACCTATGGACTCCTACACCTTC. Filled out from reference TRBV18 and TRBJ1-2, the complete variable domain reads NAGVMQNPRHLVRRRGQEARLRCSPMKGHSHVYWYRQLPEEGLKFMVYLQKENIIDESGMPKERFSAEFPKEGPSILRIQQVVRGDSAAYFCASSPPMDSYTFGSGTRLTVV.

The rearrangement uses TRBV6-1 and TRBJ2-1; 11 bases map to TRBD2. The ends lost 2 bases at V and 5 bases at J; junction bases unmatched: 5. CDR1 is MNHNS, CDR2 SASEGT, per germline. This CDR3 has 16 residues. CDR3 bases: TGTGCCAGCAGTGAATTCGCGACTAGCGGGGACAATGAGCAGTTCTTC. This translates into CASSEFATSGDNEQFF.

V usage is TRBV7-6 and J usage is TRBJ2-7, with 13 bases lining up with TRBD2. There are 14 residues in the CDR3. V shed 4 bases, J shed 4 bases, and the junction held 1 base outside the gene matches. Germline-derived CDR1 and CDR2 are SGHVS and FNYEAQ. As DNA, the CDR3 is TGTGCCAGCAGCTGGACTAGCGGGAGTTACGAGCAGTACTTC. Protein sequence: CASSWTSGSYEQYF.

This clone was detected once. The chain employs TRBV7-2 and TRBJ2-2; 9 positions agree with TRBD2. Per the germline V gene, CDR1 is SGHTA and CDR2 is FQGNSA. Losses at the gene ends were 0 bases for V and 4 bases for J; bases not matched to a gene: 6. The CDR3 totals 17 residues. In DNA, the CDR3 is TGTGCCAGCAGCTTAGCGCTAGCGGGAATCGGCACCGGGGAGCTGTTTTTT. Its translation is CASSLALAGIGTGELFF.

The genes are TRBV28 and TRBJ1-2; D is ambiguous. V was pared by 6 bases and J by 2 bases, with 7 bases between. The CDR3 contains 12 residues. From germline, CDR1 is MDHEN and CDR2 SYDVKM. The DNA for the CDR3 is TGTGCCAGCAGGATACTAAACTATGGCTACACCTTC. It translates to CASRILNYGYTF.

The chain combines TRBV10-3 with TRBJ2-1, with 7 bases fitting TRBD1. Trimming at V came to 4 bases and at J to 7 bases, leaving 10 bases not matched to a gene. The CDR3 consists of 15 residues. Germline lookup yields CDR1 ENHRY and CDR2 SYGVKD. The chain's CDR3 is CAISGTGYLGNEQFF. CDR3 coding DNA: TGTGCCATCAGTGGGACAGGATACTTAGGAAATGAGCAGTTCTTC.

The chain uses TRBV5-4 and TRBJ2-5, with TRBD1 matching 7 bases. The V and J ends lost 4 bases and 2 bases, in that order; junction bases with no gene match: 5. Germline V gives CDR1 SGHNT, CDR2 YYREEE (reference sequence). The CDR3 spans 14 residues. The CDR3 sequence is CASSPGQEQETQYF. Written as DNA, the CDR3 is TGTGCCAGCAGCCCCGGACAGGAACAAGAGACCCAGTACTTC. Full variable domain (outside the CDR3, taken from reference TRBV5-4 and TRBJ2-5): ETGVTQSPTHLIKTRGQQVTLRCSSQSGHNTVSWYQQALGQGPQFIFQYYREEENGRGNFPPRFSGLQFPNYSSELNVNALELDDSALYLCASSPGQEQETQYFGPGTRLLVL.

The genes are TRBV7-3 and TRBJ2-6; 7 bases line up with TRBD2. Germline values: CDR1 SGHTA, CDR2 FQGTGA. J lost 3 bases, V lost 4 bases, and 12 bases had no gene match. CDR3 length equals 18 residues. CDR3 nucleotide sequence: TGTGCCAGCAGCTCATGGGGCGGAGGGAGGGATGGGGCCAACGTCCTGACTTTC. Translation gives CASSSWGGGRDGANVLTF. The full variable domain, its missing parts supplied by reference TRBV7-3 and TRBJ2-6, is GAGVSQTPSNKVTEKGKYVELRCDPISGHTALYWYRQSLGQGPEFLIYFQGTGAADDSGLPNDRFFAVRPEGSVSTLKIQRTERGDSAVYLCASSSWGGGRDGANVLTFGAGSRLTVL.

The table lists this clone with a few counts. The identical CDR3 is also encoded by other nucleotide sequences in the sample. This chain links TRBV5-1 with TRBJ2-5; 13 nucleotides match TRBD2. With V trimmed by 4 bases and J by 1 base, 7 bases remained unmatched. Germline lookup yields CDR1 SGHRS and CDR2 YFSETQ. The CDR3 has 17 amino acids. As DNA, the CDR3 is TGCGCCAGCAGCCCGGGACTAGCGGGAACTATCCAAGAGACCCAGTACTTC. This codes for CASSPGLAGTIQETQYF.

The genes are TRBV14 and TRBJ2-7; D gene ambiguous. V shed 0 bases and J shed 9 bases, with 9 bases lying between them. The CDR3 spans 12 residues. In germline, CDR1 is SGHDN, CDR2 FVKESK. CDR3 sequence: CASSQDMRGQYF. The CDR3 coding sequence is TGTGCCAGCAGCCAAGATATGAGAGGGCAGTACTTC. Full variable domain (rest looked up from reference TRBV14 and TRBJ2-7): EAGVTQFPSHSVIEKGQTVTLRCDPISGHDNLYWYRRVMGKEIKFLLHFVKESKQDESGMPNNRFLAERTGGTYSTLKVQPAELEDSGVYFCASSQDMRGQYFGPGTRLTVT.